This is a list of T cell receptor beta chains from one sample in a study of molecular identifiers for immune sequencing clone quantification. TCRdb reanalysed the PCR reads using MiXCR and keeps one entry per CDR3 protein. The data contain approximately 60,000 distinct CDR3 sequences, about 20% of them seen just once; the ten biggest clones take up 1.4% to 1.5%. The specimen sequenced was naive CD8+ T cells from blood, with Jurkat cell RNA spiked in. The receptors stem from a human donor in good health. Some libraries in this study had Jurkat cell RNA spiked in. Both conserved end residues are part of each CDR3. The order of the fields is clone size, V gene, J gene, D gene, CDR3 DNA, CDR3 protein. The D gene is left open where the match is weak. Where a row states a size, it is once, few, many or the class of an expanded clone; other rows omit it.

few	TRBV7-9	TRBJ2-4	.	TGTGCCAGACACTTAGTTAAGTTAGCGCAGATTCTAGCCAAAAACATTCAGTACTTC	CARHLVKLAQILAKNIQYF
many	TRBV7-9	TRBJ2-3	.	TGTGCCAGCAGCTTAGCCGACGCCCCCGTTTACACGCAGTATTTT	CASSLADAPVYTQYF
few	TRBV6-5	TRBJ1-1	.	TGTGCCAGCAGTAAACTTGACAGTAACACTGAAGCTTTCTTT	CASSKLDSNTEAFF
few	TRBV2	TRBJ2-7	TRBD2	TGTGCCATCCTGGAGTCGGGAGGGACCTCCTACGAGCAGTACTTC	CAILESGGTSYEQYF
few	TRBV7-8	TRBJ2-3	.	TGTGCCAGCAGCGGACTTGGAGGTACGCAGTATTTT	CASSGLGGTQYF
.	TRBV10-3	TRBJ2-1	TRBD2	TGTGCCATCAGTGATTACGGACTAGCGGGAACCCCCTACAATGAGCAGTTCTTC	CAISDYGLAGTPYNEQFF
many	TRBV13	TRBJ2-7	TRBD2	TGTGCCAGCAGCTCGGGGGGAATCACCTACGAGCAGTACTTC	CASSSGGITYEQYF
many	TRBV24-1	TRBJ2-7	TRBD1	TGTGCCACCAGTGATCGGAACGAGGGACAGGGGGCAGGGCAGTACTTC	CATSDRNEGQGAGQYF
many	TRBV7-9	TRBJ1-5	.	TGTGCCAGCAGCTGGGGACCGGGGGGCAATCAGCCCCAGCATTTT	CASSWGPGGNQPQHF
many	TRBV9	TRBJ2-1	.	TGTGCCAGCAGCATAGGACTAAAACGGGAGCAGTTCTTC	CASSIGLKREQFF
many	TRBV28	TRBJ2-3	TRBD2	TGTGCCAGCAGTTTAGGTCTAGCGGAGATCACAGATACGCAGTATTTT	CASSLGLAEITDTQYF
.	TRBV9	TRBJ2-1	TRBD1	TGTGCCAACAGCGTCCGGGACAGCTCCTACAATGAGCAGTTCTTC	CANSVRDSSYNEQFF
many	TRBV13	TRBJ2-7	TRBD1	TGTGCCAGCAGCCGGGACAGCTCCGGGCACGAGCAGTACTTC	CASSRDSSGHEQYF
many	TRBV7-2	TRBJ2-1	.	TGTGCCAGCAGCTTAGGAGGGACCTCCTACAATGAGCAGTTCTTC	CASSLGGTSYNEQFF
few	TRBV9	TRBJ2-5	.	TGTGCCAGCAGCGTGGGAGGGGGGGAGACCCAGTACTTC	CASSVGGGETQYF
few	TRBV19	TRBJ1-5	.	TGTGCCAGTAGTATGGCAGGCGTCTCTAGCAATCAGCCCCAGCATTTT	CASSMAGVSSNQPQHF
many	TRBV7-9	TRBJ1-4	.	TGTGCCAGCAGCGGCGGGCAGGAAAAACTGTTTTTT	CASSGGQEKLFF
many	TRBV7-9	TRBJ2-1	TRBD2	TGTGCCAGCAGCAGCGGGGGCCCACTATTCAATGAGCAGTTCTTC	CASSSGGPLFNEQFF
many	TRBV5-6	TRBJ2-1	TRBD2	TGTGCCAGCGAGACTAGCGGGATTAATGAGCAGTTCTTC	CASETSGINEQFF
many	TRBV7-6	TRBJ2-1	TRBD2	TGTGCCAGCAGCCGAACTAGCGGGATTTCGGGTGAGCAGTTCTTC	CASSRTSGISGEQFF
few	TRBV20-1	TRBJ2-1	TRBD2	TGCAGTGCTAGAAGGCTAGCGGGAGAAAATGAGCAGTTCTTC	CSARRLAGENEQFF
.	TRBV10-1	TRBJ2-2	.	TGCGCCAGCAGTGAGCACGGAAACACCGGGGAGCCGTTTTTT	CASSEHGNTGEPFF